The 28 T cell receptor beta chains in this list originate from one sample, sequenced in a study of blood T cell repertoires in COVID-19 (TCRdb year 2020). Library prep was done by the immunoSEQ multiplex PCR assay. Entries here come from immuneACCESS through TCRdb and include only in-frame sequences with V and J called. Some clones fail to appear in such tables; in the studies checked, an unresolved V gene covers under half of the shortfall, and the cause of the remainder is unknown. In this sample the table shows under 300,000 clones, around 90% of which occur a single time. More than 6.5% of the sample lies in the top ten. Sequencing input: peripheral blood. These receptors were taken from a woman in her 70s with active or convalescent COVID-19.

This rearrangement joins TRBV6-5 to TRBJ1-1; D is uncertain. V shed 3 bases and J shed 3 bases, with 11 bases lying between them. The CDR3 runs to 14 residues. CDR1 is MNHEY and CDR2 is SVGAGI in the germline V gene. The CDR3 sequence is CASSYVGRDTEAFF. The CDR3 DNA reads TGTGCCAGCAGTTATGTGGGTCGGGACACTGAAGCTTTCTTT.

The CDR3 here is CASSYSEDYGYTF. CDR3 in DNA: TGTGCCAGCAGTTACTCGGAGGACTATGGCTACACCTTC. The rearrangement links TRBV6-5 to TRBJ1-2, with D hard to call. This CDR3 region has 13 residues. From germline, CDR1 is MNHEY and CDR2 SVGAGI. The V gene lost 0 bases and the J gene lost 3 bases, with 5 bases spanning the gap.

This clone was detected only once. The chain recombines TRBV5-1 with TRBJ2-1; 15 bases map to TRBD2. The CDR3 has 18 residues. With 1 base clipped from V and 5 bases from J, the junction kept 7 bases outside the gene matches. The germline V gene encodes CDR1 SGHRS and CDR2 YFSETQ. DNA for the CDR3: TGCGCCAGCAGCTTGAAGGCTGGACTAGCGGGGGGGAACAATGAGCAGTTCTTC. It is translated as CASSLKAGLAGGNNEQFF. Full variable domain (rest looked up from reference TRBV5-1 and TRBJ2-1): KAGVTQTPRYLIKTRGQQVTLSCSPISGHRSVSWYQQTPGQGLQFLFEYFSETQRNKGNFPGRFSGRQFSNSRSEMNVSTLELGDSALYLCASSLKAGLAGGNNEQFFGPGTRLTVL.

The chain links TRBV5-4 to TRBJ1-4, with a weak D call TRBD1 (6 bases). With 0 bases removed from V and 8 bases from J, the gap between germline ends came to 17 bases. Per the germline V gene, CDR1 is SGHNT and CDR2 is YYREEE (reference sequence). This CDR3 contains 16 residues. The DNA for the CDR3 is TGTGCCAGCAGCTTGGCGCGCGGGGGCTTGAAGGAAAAACTGTTTTTT. Protein: CASSLARGGLKEKLFF. Full variable domain (rest looked up from reference TRBV5-4 and TRBJ1-4): ETGVTQSPTHLIKTRGQQVTLRCSSQSGHNTVSWYQQALGQGPQFIFQYYREEENGRGNFPPRFSGLQFPNYSSELNVNALELDDSALYLCASSLARGGLKEKLFFGSGTQLSVL.

This chain connects TRBV14 to TRBJ2-2; 9 bases fit TRBD1. Trimming cost V 0 bases and J 5 bases; bases outside gene matches: 4. The CDR3 is made up of 16 amino acids. Germline loops: CDR1 SGHDN, CDR2 FVKESK. The CDR3 loop reads CASSQETGGRTGELFF. The DNA for the CDR3 is TGTGCCAGCAGCCAAGAGACAGGGGGGCGGACCGGGGAGCTGTTTTTT.

The chain combines TRBV27 with TRBJ2-5, with D tentatively TRBD1 (6 bases). The V and J ends lost 6 bases and 0 bases respectively, with 11 bases between them. CDR3 length: 14 amino acids. CDR1 and CDR2 from the germline V gene are MNHEY and SMNVEV (reference sequence). This CDR3 reads CASRQGQNQETQYF. The CDR3 bases are TGTGCCAGCAGACAAGGACAGAACCAAGAGACCCAGTACTTC.

The V call is TRBV7-9, the J call TRBJ1-1; D is undetermined. Between the trimmed V and J ends, which lost 1 base and 2 bases, there was a span of 8 bases. The CDR3 contains 14 residues. Germline loops: CDR1 SEHNR, CDR2 FQNEAQ (reference sequence). This CDR3 reads CASSLGAQNTEAFF. The CDR3 coding sequence is TGTGCCAGCAGCTTAGGAGCGCAAAACACTGAAGCTTTCTTT.

The gene calls are TRBV15 and TRBJ1-4; a possible D gene is TRBD1 (5 bases). CDR1 and CDR2 from the germline V gene are LNHNV and YYDKDF (reference sequence). The CDR3 sequence is 15 residues long. V lost 1 base and J lost 5, with 11 bases in between. The CDR3 protein is CATSRVWRDNEKLFF. The CDR3 DNA follows: TGTGCCACCAGCAGAGTGTGGCGGGACAATGAAAAACTGTTTTTT.

The chain links TRBV6-5 to TRBJ2-2; D call uncertain. Trimming stripped 6 bases from V and 3 bases from J, with 11 bases between. The V gene's germline CDR1 is MNHEY and CDR2 SVGAGI. The CDR3 has 14 amino acids. The CDR3 DNA reads TGTGCCAGCAGATCTGACTTGTACACCGGGGAGCTGTTTTTT. This gives the protein CASRSDLYTGELFF.

The chain couples TRBV3-1 (or the pseudogene TRBV3-2) to TRBJ2-2; D is perhaps TRBD1 (6 bases). Germline V gene lookup returns CDR1 LGHDT and CDR2 YNNKEL (reference sequence). The CDR3 runs 15 residues. Deletions cut 6 bases from V and 1 base from J, with 12 bases between. CDR3 in DNA: TGTGCCAGCAGGGGTACAGGGCTGAACACCGGGGAGCTGTTTTTT. It specifies CASRGTGLNTGELFF.

This clone was detected only once. V is TRBV3-1 (or the pseudogene TRBV3-2) and J is TRBJ2-5; D possibly corresponds to TRBD1 (6 bases). Germline CDR1 reads LGHDT; CDR2 reads YNNKEL (reference sequence). V dropped 5 bases and J dropped 8 bases, with 12 bases sitting between them. CDR3 length: 12 residues. The CDR3 DNA reads TGTGCCAGCAGCTGGGGGCCAGAAACCCAGTACTTC. Protein: CASSWGPETQYF.

The chain uses TRBV5-1 and TRBJ1-6; 9 positions agree with TRBD1. CDR1 is SGHRS, CDR2 YFSETQ, per germline. The CDR3 is made up of 15 amino acids. After removal of 4 bases from V and 8 bases from J, the junction contained 7 bases not matched to a gene. CDR3 residues: CASSPEDRGDSPLHF. The CDR3 nucleotides are TGCGCCAGCAGCCCAGAGGACAGGGGAGATTCACCCCTCCACTTT.

J is TRBJ2-5 and V is TRBV6-5; 7 positions match TRBD2. The CDR3 length is 14 residues. Unmatched junction bases numbered 5, after V lost 6 bases and J lost 1 base. Germline V gene lookup returns CDR1 MNHEY and CDR2 SVGAGI. CDR3 region: CASRPGGGQETQYF. CDR3 DNA: TGTGCCAGCAGGCCTGGGGGGGGCCAAGAGACCCAGTACTTC.

V is TRBV2 and J is TRBJ2-7; 11 bases match TRBD2. The CDR3 is 13 amino acids. J gave up 6 bases and V 6 bases, and 4 bases lay outside the gene matches. Germline assignment: CDR1 SNHLY and CDR2 FYNNEI. The CDR3 loop reads CASSLGLAVEQYF. In DNA, the CDR3 is TGTGCCAGCAGCTTGGGACTAGCGGTCGAGCAGTACTTC.

This clone was recorded only once. The chain joins TRBV4-1 to TRBJ1-1, with D tentatively TRBD1 (5 bases). Per germline, CDR1 MGHRA and CDR2 YSYEKL. Trimming took 1 base from V and 6 from J, leaving 9 bases between them. CDR3 length equals 13 residues. CDR3 sequence reads: CASSQVRQPEAFF. DNA for the CDR3: TGCGCCAGCAGCCAAGTGCGACAGCCTGAAGCTTTCTTT.

V usage is TRBV3-1 (or the pseudogene TRBV3-2) and J usage is TRBJ2-7; 7 positions agree with TRBD1. The J segment lost 2 bases and the V segment lost 0 bases, leaving 7 bases of the junction unmatched. The germline CDR1 and CDR2 sequences are LGHDT and YNNKEL (reference sequence). The length of the CDR3 is 16 residues. CDR3 in amino acids: CASSQEGWTGPYEQYF. DNA for the CDR3: TGTGCCAGCAGCCAAGAAGGTTGGACAGGACCCTACGAGCAGTACTTC.

CDR3 loop: CASQGTGGTGNTIYF. CDR3 in DNA: TGCGCCTCCCAGGGGACAGGGGGCACTGGAAACACCATATATTTT. V usage is TRBV5-1 and J usage is TRBJ1-3, with 12 positions matching TRBD1. Unmatched junction bases numbered 7, after V lost 10 bases and J lost 2 bases. The CDR3 totals 15 residues. Germline values: CDR1 SGHRS, CDR2 YFSETQ.

In this sample, this clone turned up a few times. The rearrangement joins TRBV4-1 to TRBJ1-2; 7 bases agree with TRBD1. This CDR3 comprises 14 residues. Germline CDR1 is MGHRA and CDR2 is YSYEKL. Losses at the gene ends were 3 bases for V and 6 bases for J; bases not matched to a gene: 7. The CDR3 DNA sequence: TGCGCCAGCAGCCAGACACAGGGGTTGGATGGCTACACCTTC. Its protein product is CASSQTQGLDGYTF.

CDR3 DNA sequence: TGTGCCAGCAGCTTGGTCGGGGGGGAAGCTTTCTTT. Its translation is CASSLVGGEAFF. The V gene is TRBV5-6, the J gene TRBJ1-1; possibly TRBD1 for D (5 bases). Germline lookup yields CDR1 SGHDT and CDR2 YYEEEE. The V gene lost 0 bases and the J gene lost 8 bases, with 8 bases spanning the gap. The length of the CDR3 is 12 residues.

J is TRBJ2-3 and V is TRBV3-1 (or the pseudogene TRBV3-2); 11 nucleotides line up with TRBD2. CDR1 LGHDT and CDR2 YNNKEL come from the germline V gene (reference sequence). There are 14 residues in the CDR3. J gave up 6 bases and V 4 bases, and 3 bases lay outside the gene matches. The CDR3 spells CASSPRLAGDTQYF. DNA of the CDR3: TGTGCCAGCAGCCCCCGACTAGCGGGGGATACGCAGTATTTT.

This chain uses TRBV4-3 with TRBJ2-7; D perhaps matches TRBD2 (6 bases). V lost 3 bases and J lost 1, with 7 bases in between. From germline, CDR1 is LGHNA and CDR2 YSLEER. CDR3 length: 13 amino acids. The CDR3 region is CASSQRESYEQYF. CDR3 sequence (DNA): TGCGCCAGCAGCCAGCGGGAATCCTACGAGCAGTACTTC.

The V and J genes are TRBV5-1 and TRBJ2-5; perhaps TRBD2 as D (6 bases). The CDR3 length is 14 residues. Germline values: CDR1 SGHRS, CDR2 YFSETQ. Deletions cut 6 bases from V and 2 bases from J, with 14 bases between. The CDR3 region is CASNLGGAQETQYF. The CDR3 DNA follows: TGCGCCAGCAACCTGGGGGGAGCTCAAGAGACCCAGTACTTC.

This clone has just a few counts. This chain uses TRBV9 with TRBJ2-1; weak D call: TRBD1 (5 bases). The CDR3 runs to 15 residues. Germline V gene lookup returns CDR1 SGDLS and CDR2 YYNGEE. V lost 2 bases to trimming and J lost 5 bases, with 14 bases between them. The CDR3 DNA is TGTGCCAGCAGCGTTTACCAGGGCCCTAACAATGAGCAGTTCTTC. Translating it yields CASSVYQGPNNEQFF.

V usage is TRBV6-2 or TRBV6-3 and J usage is TRBJ2-3; D gene ambiguous. Trimming took off 5 bases at V and 6 bases at J, with 9 bases between the two ends. Germline lookup yields CDR1 MNHEY and CDR2 SVGEGT. The CDR3 length is 12 residues. CDR3 coding DNA: TGTGCCAGCAGTCCGTTAGTGGATACGCAGTATTTT. It yields the protein CASSPLVDTQYF.

The rearrangement joins TRBV5-5 to TRBJ1-4; a possible D gene is TRBD1 (5 bases). Trimming cost V 0 bases and J 2 bases, with 11 bases left between them. The CDR3 covers 16 residues. Germline CDR1 and CDR2: SGHKS and YYEKEE (reference sequence). As DNA, the CDR3 is TGTGCCAGCAGCTTGGACGGGCGGGGGACTAATGAAAAACTGTTTTTT. Translation gives CASSLDGRGTNEKLFF.

This clone was counted at least ten times. The chain carries TRBV29-1 and TRBJ2-3; D call uncertain. This CDR3 is built from 13 residues. In germline, CDR1 is SQVTM, CDR2 ANQGSEA. The V end lost 4 bases, the J end lost 2 bases, and 10 bases lay between the germline ends. The CDR3 nucleotides read TGCAGCGTTGGCAGATCCACCACAGATACGCAGTATTTT. Its translation is CSVGRSTTDTQYF.

The gene calls are TRBV25-1 and TRBJ1-4, with TRBD1 as a possible D gene (6 bases). The CDR3 length is 15 residues. Trimming stripped 4 bases from V and 4 bases from J, with 13 bases between. The V gene's germline CDR1 is MGHDK and CDR2 SYGVNS. As DNA, the CDR3 is TGTGCCAGCAGTGCTCAGACAGGTATTAATGAAAAACTGTTTTTT. Encoded protein: CASSAQTGINEKLFF.

This rearrangement joins TRBV5-8 to TRBJ1-2, with 7 bases aligning to TRBD1. The V and J ends lost 0 bases and 6 bases, in that order; junction bases with no gene match: 5. Germline loops: CDR1 SGHTS, CDR2 YDEGEE. The CDR3 is 14 residues long. In DNA form, the CDR3 reads TGTGCCAGCAGCTTGGGGGCAGGGGGTGATGGCTACACCTTC. As protein: CASSLGAGGDGYTF.